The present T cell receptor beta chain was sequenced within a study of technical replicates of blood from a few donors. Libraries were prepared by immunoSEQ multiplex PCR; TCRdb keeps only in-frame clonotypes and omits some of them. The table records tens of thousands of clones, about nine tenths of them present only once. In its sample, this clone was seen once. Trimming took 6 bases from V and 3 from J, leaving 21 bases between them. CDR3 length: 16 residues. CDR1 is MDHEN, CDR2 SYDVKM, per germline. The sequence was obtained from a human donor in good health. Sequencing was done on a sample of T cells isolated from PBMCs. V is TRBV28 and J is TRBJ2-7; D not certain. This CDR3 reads CASSLPTIDRSYEQYF. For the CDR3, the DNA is TGTGCCAGCAGCTTACCCACTATCGACCGCAGCTACGAGCAGTACTTC.